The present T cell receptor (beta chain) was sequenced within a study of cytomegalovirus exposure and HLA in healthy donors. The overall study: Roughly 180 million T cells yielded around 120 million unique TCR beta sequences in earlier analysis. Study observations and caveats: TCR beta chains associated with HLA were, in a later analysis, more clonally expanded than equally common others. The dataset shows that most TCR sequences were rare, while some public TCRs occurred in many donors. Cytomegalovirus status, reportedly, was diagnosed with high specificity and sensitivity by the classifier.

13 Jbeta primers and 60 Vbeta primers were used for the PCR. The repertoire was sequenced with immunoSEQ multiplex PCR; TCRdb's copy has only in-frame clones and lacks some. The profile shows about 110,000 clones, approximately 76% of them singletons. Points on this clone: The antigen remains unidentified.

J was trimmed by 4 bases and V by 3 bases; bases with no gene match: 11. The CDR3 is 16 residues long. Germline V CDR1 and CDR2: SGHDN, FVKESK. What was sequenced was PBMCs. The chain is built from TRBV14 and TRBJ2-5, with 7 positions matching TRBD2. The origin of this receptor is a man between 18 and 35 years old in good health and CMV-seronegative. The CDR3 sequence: CASSHWGGKVGETQYF. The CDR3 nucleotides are TGTGCCAGCAGCCATTGGGGGGGGAAAGTAGGAGAGACCCAGTACTTC.